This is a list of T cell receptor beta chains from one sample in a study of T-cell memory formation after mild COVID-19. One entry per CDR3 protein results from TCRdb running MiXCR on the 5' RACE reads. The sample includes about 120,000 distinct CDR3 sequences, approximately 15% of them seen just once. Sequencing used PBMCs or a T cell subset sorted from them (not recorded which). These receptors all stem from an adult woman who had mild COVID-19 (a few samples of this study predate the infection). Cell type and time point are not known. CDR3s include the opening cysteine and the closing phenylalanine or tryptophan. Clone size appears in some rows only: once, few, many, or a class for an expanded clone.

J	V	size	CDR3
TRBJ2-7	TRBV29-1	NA	CSVDSETGTYEQYF
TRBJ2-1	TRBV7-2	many	CASSLAANEQFF
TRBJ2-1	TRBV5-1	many	CASSQTGTAYNEQFF
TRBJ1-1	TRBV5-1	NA	CASRSGNGLNTEAFF
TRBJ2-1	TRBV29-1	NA	CSVLSATGPSYNEQFF
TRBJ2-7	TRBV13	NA	CASSLGVLGSSEQYF
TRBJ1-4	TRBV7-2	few	CASSSGQGGLPEKLFF
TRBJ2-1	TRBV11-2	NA	CASSFTAGDNEQFF
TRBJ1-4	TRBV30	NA	CAWSVEGVSEKLFF
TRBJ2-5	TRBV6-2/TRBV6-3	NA	CASSPTGRVGQETQYF
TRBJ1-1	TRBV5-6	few	CASSLGQGGAEAFF
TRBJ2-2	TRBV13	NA	CASSLIGAGELFF
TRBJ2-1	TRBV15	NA	CATSRDPAGTSARNEQFF
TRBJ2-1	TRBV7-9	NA	CASSLSGGARNEQFF
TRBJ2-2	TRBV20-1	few	CSARRAGANTGELFF
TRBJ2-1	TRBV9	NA	CASSGGSFGTRGYNEQFF
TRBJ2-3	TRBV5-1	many	CASSPLAGSDTQYF
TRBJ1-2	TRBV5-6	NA	CASSLPGLRGYTF
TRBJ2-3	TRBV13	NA	CASSLISDLGDTQYF
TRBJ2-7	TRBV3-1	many	CASSWDKGYEQYF
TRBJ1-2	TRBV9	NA	CASSAPDRPSNYGYTF
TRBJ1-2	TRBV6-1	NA	CASRHTGTQVDGYTF
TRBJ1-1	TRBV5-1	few	CASSLEQGVLNTEAFF
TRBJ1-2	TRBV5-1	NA	CASSLTGDDGYTF
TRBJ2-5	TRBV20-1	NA	CSADRQLRYQETQYF
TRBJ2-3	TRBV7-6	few	CASSLDLAGGTQYF
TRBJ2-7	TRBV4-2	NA	CASSQEGWRYEQYF
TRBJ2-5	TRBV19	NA	CASRSQAREETQYF
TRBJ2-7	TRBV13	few	CASSWGQGPHEQYF
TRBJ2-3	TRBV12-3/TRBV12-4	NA	CASRKTGDTQYF
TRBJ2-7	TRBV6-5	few	CASSYNPFYEQYF
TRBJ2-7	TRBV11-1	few	CASSSLVAVPTYEQYF
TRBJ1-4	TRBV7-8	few	CASSDGVGTNEKLFF
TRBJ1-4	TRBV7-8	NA	CASSPAGRTNEKLFF
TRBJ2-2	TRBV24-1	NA	CATSERGHRPTGELFF
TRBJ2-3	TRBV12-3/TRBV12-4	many	CASSRDRLTDTQYF
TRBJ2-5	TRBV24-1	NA	CATDGNHQETQYF
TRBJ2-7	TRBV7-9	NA	CASSLLAGNEQYF
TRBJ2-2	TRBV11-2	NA	CASSLSLGQRPGELFF
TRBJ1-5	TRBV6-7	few	CASSPDEQPQHF
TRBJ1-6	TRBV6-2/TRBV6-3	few	CASSRLQGNSPLHF
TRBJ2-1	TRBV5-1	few	CASSPATGSSYNEQFF
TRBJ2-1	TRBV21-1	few	CASSSCSGISYNEQFF
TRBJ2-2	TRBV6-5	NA	CASSYTGGTGELFF
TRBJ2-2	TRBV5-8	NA	CASSLLFGTKNTGELFF
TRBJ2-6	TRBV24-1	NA	CATSDLREGGANVLTF
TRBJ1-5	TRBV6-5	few	CASGGAGGRNNQPQHF
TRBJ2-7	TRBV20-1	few	CSAHYRSSYEQYF
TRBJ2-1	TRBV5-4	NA	CASSLGTSWSNEQFF
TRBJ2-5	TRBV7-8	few	CASSPRTSGGTRAQYF
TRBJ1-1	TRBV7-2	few	CASSSQRNTEAFF
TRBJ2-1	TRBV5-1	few	CASSFGTRNEQFF